This T cell receptor (beta chain) was identified during a study of cytomegalovirus exposure and HLA in healthy donors. With 8 bases removed from V and 3 bases from J, the gap between germline ends came to 13 bases. Germline CDR1 is SGDLS and CDR2 is YYNGEE. The CDR3 is 13 residues long. Study-wide results and caveats: CMV serostatus was the only immune exposure information that was available. The study put 150 to 200 TCR beta chains on its list as cytomegalovirus-associated. In vitro work confirmed that a few CMV-associated chains recognize CMV antigens. An observed cluster of highly shared sequence variants was recorded as a likely sequencing artifact.

A remark on this clone: Its target is unknown.

The PCR made use of 60 Vbeta and 13 Jbeta primers. Repertoires were generated with immunoSEQ multiplex PCR, while TCRdb's copy carries only in-frame clones and drops some. The data contain around 140,000 clones, approximately 84% of them seen just once; the ten biggest clones take up roughly 9.9%. Sequencing input: PBMCs. This clonotype was obtained from a woman aged 60-70 years in good health and CMV-seropositive. V usage is TRBV9 and J usage is TRBJ2-3; tentative D call: TRBD1 (5 bases). The CDR3 here is CASSRVLTDTQYF. The CDR3 DNA is TGTGCCAGTTCCAGGGTGTTAACAGATACGCAGTATTTT.